The T cell receptor beta chain under discussion was sequenced for a study of cytomegalovirus exposure and HLA in healthy donors. Study-wide context: Earlier, 95 million to 140 million unique TCR beta sequences were recovered from 200 million or so T cells by an analysis. Broader study findings: Specific recognition of CMV antigens was confirmed in vitro for a few chains (all CMV-associated). Later analysis associated a missense DCLRE1C variant with TCR beta V- and J-gene trimming. TCR beta chains associated with HLA were, in a later analysis, more clonally expanded than equally common others.

With 60 Vbeta and 13 Jbeta primers, the PCR was carried out. Produced via immunoSEQ multiplex PCR; TCRdb's table is partial and in-frame only. The sample records about 160,000 clones, approximately 80% being singletons. CDR1 and CDR2 (germline): SGHAT, FQNNGV. CDR3 length equals 14 residues. Trimming removed 5 bases at V and 10 bases at J, with 18 bases between. This clone was found a few times. Its antigen is not identified. The TCR was taken from a man aged 25-40 years in good health and CMV-seropositive. Sequencing used PBMCs. This chain joins TRBV11-2 and TRBJ2-1, with a possible D match to TRBD1 (6 bases). The CDR3 sequence: CASSQTGSQEEQFF. DNA for the CDR3: TGTGCCAGCAGCCAAACAGGGAGCCAGGAGGAGCAGTTCTTC.